The clone carrying this T cell receptor (beta chain) was observed a handful of times. This CDR3 has 12 residues. V dropped 3 bases and J dropped 8 bases, with 9 bases sitting between them. Per germline, CDR1 KGHDR and CDR2 SFDVKD. Profiling relied on immunoSEQ multiplex PCR, and the TCRdb table lists in-frame clones only, not all of them. Among over 250,000 clones listed, approximately 83% were seen once. This sample is part of a study of blood T cell repertoires in COVID-19. This TCR came from a human donor in a cohort sampled during active COVID-19. The sample comprised peripheral blood. V gene TRBV24-1 combines with J gene TRBJ1-2, with unresolved D. The CDR3 bases are TGTGCCACCAGTGATAGTCGGCGGGGCTACACCTTC. It yields the protein CATSDSRRGYTF.